The present T cell receptor (beta chain) was sequenced within a study of Ad26.COV2.S vaccination and SARS-CoV-2 variants. Overall study context: Donor was assigned to the Ad26.COV2.S arm of trial COV1001. Ad26.COV2.S shots went into the muscle once or twice, 56 days apart.

Treatment given: about 20 received Ad26.COV2.S at low or high dose, single or two shots; several received placebo; per-sample allocation not given. On day 63 after the first injection, vaccine and placebo recipients gave samples. Germline V lookup: CDR1 SGHRS, CDR2 YFSETQ. This CDR3 region has 15 residues. Deletions cut 5 bases from V and 6 bases from J, with 18 bases between. Study-wide results and caveats: Compared with placebo recipients, vaccine recipients had higher spike-specific TCR breadth. Post-vaccination spike-specific CD8+ and CD4+ T cell responses reportedly had substantial breadth.

As regards this clone: Its antigen is unknown.

The table came from immunoSEQ multiplex PCR; TCRdb's copy has only in-frame clones and leaves some out. The table lists 400,000 or so clones, roughly nine tenths of them singletons. The chain uses TRBV5-1 and TRBJ2-1; D possibly corresponds to TRBD2 (6 bases). The sequence came from a person aged 18-65 years who received the Ad26.COV2.S COVID-19 vaccine or a placebo. The specimen comprised peripheral blood, sampled in a trial of Ad26.COV2.S vaccine versus placebo. CDR3 in DNA: TGCGCCAGCAGGGCTACTAGCACGACGAGCAATGAGCAGTTCTTC. It codes for CASRATSTTSNEQFF.